What follows is one T cell receptor (beta chain) and its context. This entry belongs to a study of control samples from healthy donors and cancer patients. TCRdb keeps only in-frame clones here, not all; method: immunoSEQ multiplex PCR. The data show 25,000 to 30,000 clones, approximately 85% seen once. What was sequenced was PBMCs. This TCR was sampled from an older woman with head and neck cancer.

CDR3 sequence (DNA): TGTGCCAGCAGCCCCATTTGGACCGGTGTAAACACTGAAGCTTTCTTT. Its translation is CASSPIWTGVNTEAFF. The V gene is TRBV11-2, the J gene TRBJ1-1; D unclear. The CDR3 is made up of 16 amino acids. V was shortened by 5 bases and J by 2 bases, with 18 bases between the two germline ends. CDR1 SGHAT and CDR2 FQNNGV come from the germline V gene.